The clone carrying this TCR beta chain was seen at least ten times. Its antigen is unidentified. The data were taken from a study of CD8+CD57+ T cells in acquired aplastic anemia. Individuals selected for sequencing had exhibited CD8+CD57+ cell expansion on flow cytometry. Broader study findings: Patients showed no significant difference from controls in CD8+ Simpson's diversity.

V was pared by 2 bases and J by 6 bases, with 5 bases of the junction left unmatched. The CDR3 length is 15 residues. Germline CDR1 reads SGDLS; CDR2 reads YYNGEE. Genomic DNA constituted the template upon which TCR beta VDJ and CDR3 profiling was performed. TCRdb ran MiXCR on the reads and lists one entry per CDR3 protein. The sample has approximately 220,000 distinct CDR3 sequences; roughly half are singletons. The chain joins TRBV9 to TRBJ2-2; 9 bases match TRBD2. Sequenced material: sorted CD4+, CD8+, or CD8+CD57+ T cells (not recorded which) from PBMCs. This receptor was taken from a human donor with aplastic anemia. In nucleotides, the CDR3 is TGTGCCAGCAGCGTCGGTAGCGGGGGACCCGGGGAGCTGTTTTTT. Amino acid sequence: CASSVGSGGPGELFF.